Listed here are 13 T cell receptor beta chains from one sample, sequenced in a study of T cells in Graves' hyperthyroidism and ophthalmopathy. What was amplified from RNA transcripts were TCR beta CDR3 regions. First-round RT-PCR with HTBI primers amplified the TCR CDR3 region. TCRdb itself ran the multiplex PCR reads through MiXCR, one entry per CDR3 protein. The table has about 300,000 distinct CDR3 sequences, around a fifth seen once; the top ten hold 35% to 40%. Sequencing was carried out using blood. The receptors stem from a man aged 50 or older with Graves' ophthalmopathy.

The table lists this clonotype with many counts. CDR3 sequence reads: CASSLGTGEQFF. The CDR3 nucleotides are TGTGCCAGCAGTCTCGGGACAGGGGAGCAGTTCTTC. The chain employs TRBV7-3 and TRBJ2-1; 9 bases are a match to TRBD1. J was trimmed by 10 bases and V by 6 bases; bases with no gene match: 4. Per the germline V gene, CDR1 is SGHTA and CDR2 is FQGTGA. This CDR3 contains 12 residues.

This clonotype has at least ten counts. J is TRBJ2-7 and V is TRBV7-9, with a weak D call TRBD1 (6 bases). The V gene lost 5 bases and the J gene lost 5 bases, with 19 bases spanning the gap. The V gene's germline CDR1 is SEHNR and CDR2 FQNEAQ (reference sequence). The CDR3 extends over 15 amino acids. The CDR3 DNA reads TGTGCCAGCAGCCTAGGGACATCACCGAGAAACGAGCAGTACTTC. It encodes CASSLGTSPRNEQYF. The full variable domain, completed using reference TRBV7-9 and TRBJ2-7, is DTGVSQNPRHKITKRGQNVTFRCDPISEHNRLYWYRQTLGQGPEFLTYFQNEAQLEKSRLLSDRFSAERPKGSFSTLEIQRTEQGDSAMYLCASSLGTSPRNEQYFGPGTRLTVT.

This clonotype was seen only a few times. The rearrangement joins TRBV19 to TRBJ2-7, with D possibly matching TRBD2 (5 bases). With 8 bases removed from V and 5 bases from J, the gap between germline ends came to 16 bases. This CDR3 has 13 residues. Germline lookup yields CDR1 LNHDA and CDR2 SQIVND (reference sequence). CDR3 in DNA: TGTGCCAGTCGGACTGGGTGGACGAACGAGCAGTACTTC. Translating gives CASRTGWTNEQYF.

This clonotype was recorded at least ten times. In DNA, the CDR3 is TGTGCCAGCAGTGAAGAAAAGGGGTTGAGGAACACTGAAGCTTTCTTT. This encodes CASSEEKGLRNTEAFF. The gene calls are TRBV6-1 and TRBJ1-1, with a weak D call TRBD1 (5 bases). CDR3 size: 16 residues. The V gene lost 1 base and the J gene lost 1 base, with 13 bases spanning the gap. From germline, CDR1 is MNHNS and CDR2 SASEGT.

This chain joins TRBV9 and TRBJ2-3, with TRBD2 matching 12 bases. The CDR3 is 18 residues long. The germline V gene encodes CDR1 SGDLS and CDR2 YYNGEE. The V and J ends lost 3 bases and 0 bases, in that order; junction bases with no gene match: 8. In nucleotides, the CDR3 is TGTGCCAGCAGCGCAACTAGCGGGAGGACCTATAGCACAGATACGCAGTATTTT. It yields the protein CASSATSGRTYSTDTQYF.

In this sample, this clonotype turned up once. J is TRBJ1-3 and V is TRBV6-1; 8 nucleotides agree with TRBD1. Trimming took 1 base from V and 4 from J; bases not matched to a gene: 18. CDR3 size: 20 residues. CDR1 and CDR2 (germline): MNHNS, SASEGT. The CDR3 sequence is CASSEVQGATGTQLGNTIYF. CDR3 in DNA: TGTGCCAGCAGTGAAGTGCAGGGGGCCACCGGGACACAGCTAGGAAACACCATATATTTT.

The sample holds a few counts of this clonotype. CDR3 in amino acids: CAWTPEDRGYEQYF. In DNA form, the CDR3 reads TGTGCCTGGACTCCTGAGGACAGGGGCTACGAGCAGTACTTC. This chain links TRBV30 with TRBJ2-7; TRBD1 matches 9 bases. V shed 4 bases, J shed 3 bases, and the junction held 7 bases outside the gene matches. Germline lookup yields CDR1 GTSNPN and CDR2 SVGIG (reference sequence). The CDR3 covers 14 residues. Supplemented by reference TRBV30 and TRBJ2-7, the full variable domain reads SQTIHQWPATLVQPVGSPLSLECTVEGTSNPNLYWYRQAAGRGLQLLFYSVGIGQISSEVPQNLSASRPQDRQFILSSKKLLLSDSGFYLCAWTPEDRGYEQYFGPGTRLTVT.

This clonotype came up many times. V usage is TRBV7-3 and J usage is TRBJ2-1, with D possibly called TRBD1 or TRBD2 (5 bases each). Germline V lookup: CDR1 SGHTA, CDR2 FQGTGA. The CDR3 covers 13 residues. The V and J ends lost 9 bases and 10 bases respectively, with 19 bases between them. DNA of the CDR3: TGTGCCAGTCGAGGGGCAGGGACCGAGGAGCAGTTCTTC. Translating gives CASRGAGTEEQFF.

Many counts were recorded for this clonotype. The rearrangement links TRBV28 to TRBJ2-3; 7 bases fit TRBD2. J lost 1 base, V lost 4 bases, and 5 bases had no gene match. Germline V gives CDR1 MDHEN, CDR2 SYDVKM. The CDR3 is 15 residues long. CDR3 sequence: CASSSRGSGTDTQYF. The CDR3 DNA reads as TGTGCCAGCAGTTCGCGGGGGAGTGGCACAGATACGCAGTATTTT. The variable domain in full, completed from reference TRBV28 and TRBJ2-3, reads DVKVTQSSRYLVKRTGEKVFLECVQDMDHENMFWYRQDPGLGLRLIYFSYDVKMKEKGDIPEGYSVSREKKERFSLILESASTNQTSMYLCASSSRGSGTDTQYFGPGTRLTVL.

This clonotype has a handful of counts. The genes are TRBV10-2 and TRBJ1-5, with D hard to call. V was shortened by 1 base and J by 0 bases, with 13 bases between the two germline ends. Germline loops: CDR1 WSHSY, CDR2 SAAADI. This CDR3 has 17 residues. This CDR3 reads CASSEFGRGNSNQPQHF. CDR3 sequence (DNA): TGCGCCAGCAGTGAGTTCGGCAGAGGAAATAGCAATCAGCCCCAGCATTTT.

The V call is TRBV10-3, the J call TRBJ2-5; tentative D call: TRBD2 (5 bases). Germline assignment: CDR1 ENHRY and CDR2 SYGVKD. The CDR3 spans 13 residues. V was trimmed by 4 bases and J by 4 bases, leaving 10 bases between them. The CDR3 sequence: CAISVDLIETQYF. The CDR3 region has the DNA TGTGCCATCAGTGTGGACTTAATAGAGACCCAGTACTTC.

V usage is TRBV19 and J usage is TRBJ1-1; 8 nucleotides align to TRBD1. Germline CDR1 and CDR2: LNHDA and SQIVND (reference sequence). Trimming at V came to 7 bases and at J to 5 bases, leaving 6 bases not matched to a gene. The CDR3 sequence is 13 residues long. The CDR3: CASKQGARTEAFF. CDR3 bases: TGTGCCAGTAAGCAGGGGGCGAGAACTGAAGCTTTCTTT.

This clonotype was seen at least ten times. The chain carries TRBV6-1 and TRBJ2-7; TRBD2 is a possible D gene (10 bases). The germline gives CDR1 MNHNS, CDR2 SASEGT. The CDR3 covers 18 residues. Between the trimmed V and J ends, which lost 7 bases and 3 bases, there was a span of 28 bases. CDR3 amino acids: CASKTGQGWTSGFYEQYF. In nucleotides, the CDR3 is TGTGCCAGCAAAACGGGACAGGGCTGGACTAGCGGCTTCTACGAGCAGTACTTC.